This TCR beta chain was documented in a study of blood T cells in healthy people across ages. General study points: The study found more naive CD4+ cells and higher diversity in long-lived than aged donors.

About this clonotype: Its antigen is unknown.

Germline CDR1 reads MGHRA; CDR2 reads YSYEKL. CDR3 length: 16 amino acids. The V end was cut by 1 base, the J end by 5 bases, with 17 bases between. Every donor provided roughly 10 milliliters of peripheral blood. Isolation of PBMCs gave at least 6.5 million cells per sample. Together with a sample-barcoded 5' primer, a J-beta primer mix was included in a second PCR lasting 7 to 11 cycles. Each CDR3 protein gets one entry after TCRdb re-called the 5' RACE reads with MiXCR. The sample records approximately 730,000 distinct CDR3 sequences, less than 70% being singletons. This TCR was sampled from a man older than 75 in good health. Sequenced sample: blood. The gene calls are TRBV4-1 and TRBJ2-5, with D unresolved. The CDR3 protein is CASSQGISAVRETQYF. The CDR3 DNA sequence: TGCGCCAGCAGCCAAGGGATAAGCGCTGTGAGGGAGACCCAGTACTTC.